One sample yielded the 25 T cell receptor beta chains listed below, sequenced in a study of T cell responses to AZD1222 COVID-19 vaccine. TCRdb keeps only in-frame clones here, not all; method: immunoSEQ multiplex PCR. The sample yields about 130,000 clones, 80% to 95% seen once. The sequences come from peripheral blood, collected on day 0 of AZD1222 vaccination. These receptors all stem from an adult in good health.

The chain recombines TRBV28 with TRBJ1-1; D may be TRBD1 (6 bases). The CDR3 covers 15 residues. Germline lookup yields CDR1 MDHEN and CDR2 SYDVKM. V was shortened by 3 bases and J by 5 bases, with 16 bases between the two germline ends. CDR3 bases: TGTGCCAGCAGTTTGCCTTTTAAAAGGGGGACTGAAGCTTTCTTT. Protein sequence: CASSLPFKRGTEAFF.

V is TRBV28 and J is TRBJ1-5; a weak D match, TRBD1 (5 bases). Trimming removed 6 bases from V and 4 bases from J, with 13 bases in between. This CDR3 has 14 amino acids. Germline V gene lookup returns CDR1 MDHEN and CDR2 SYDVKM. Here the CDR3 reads CASRMQGRNQPQHF. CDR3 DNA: TGTGCCAGCAGAATGCAGGGAAGAAATCAGCCCCAGCATTTT.

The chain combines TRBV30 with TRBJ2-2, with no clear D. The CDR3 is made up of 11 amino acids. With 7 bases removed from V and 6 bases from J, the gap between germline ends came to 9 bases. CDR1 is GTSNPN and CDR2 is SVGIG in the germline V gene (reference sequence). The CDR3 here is CALTSAGELFF. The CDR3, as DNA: TGTGCCTTGACGTCCGCCGGGGAGCTGTTTTTT.

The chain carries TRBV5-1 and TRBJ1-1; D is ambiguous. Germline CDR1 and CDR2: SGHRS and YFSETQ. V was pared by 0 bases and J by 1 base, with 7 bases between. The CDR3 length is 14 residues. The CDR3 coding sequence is TGCGCCAGCAGCTTGGCCGCTCAGAACACTGAAGCTTTCTTT. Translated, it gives CASSLAAQNTEAFF.

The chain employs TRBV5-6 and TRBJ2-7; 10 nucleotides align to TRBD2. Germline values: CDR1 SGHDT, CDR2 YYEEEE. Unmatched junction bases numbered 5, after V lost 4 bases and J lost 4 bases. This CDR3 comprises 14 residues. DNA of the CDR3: TGTGCCAGCAGCAGAAGCGGGAGGGCTTACGAGCAGTACTTC. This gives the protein CASSRSGRAYEQYF.

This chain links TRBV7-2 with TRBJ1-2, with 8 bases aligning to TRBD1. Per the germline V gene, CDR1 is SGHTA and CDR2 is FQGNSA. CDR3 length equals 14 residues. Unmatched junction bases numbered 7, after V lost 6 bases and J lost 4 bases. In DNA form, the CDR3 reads TGTGCCAGCAGAGGAGTAACAGGGGGCTATGGCTACACCTTC. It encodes CASRGVTGGYGYTF.

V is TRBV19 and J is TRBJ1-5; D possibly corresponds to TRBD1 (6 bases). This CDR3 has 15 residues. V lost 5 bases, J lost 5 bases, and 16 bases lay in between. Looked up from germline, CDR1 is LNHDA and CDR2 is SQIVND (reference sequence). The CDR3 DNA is TGTGCCAGTAGTGACCCTGGGGGCGCCTATCAGCCCCAGCATTTT. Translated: CASSDPGGAYQPQHF.

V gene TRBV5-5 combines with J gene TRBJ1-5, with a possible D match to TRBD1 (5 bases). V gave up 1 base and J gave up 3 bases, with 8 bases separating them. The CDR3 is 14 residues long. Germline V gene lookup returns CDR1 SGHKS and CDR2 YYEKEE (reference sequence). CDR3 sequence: CASSLRQYNQPQHF. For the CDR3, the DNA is TGTGCCAGCAGCTTGAGACAGTACAATCAGCCCCAGCATTTT.

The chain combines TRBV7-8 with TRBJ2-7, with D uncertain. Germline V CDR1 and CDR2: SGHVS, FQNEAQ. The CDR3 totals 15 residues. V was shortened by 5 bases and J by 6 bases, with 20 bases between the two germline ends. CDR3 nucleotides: TGTGCCAGCAGCACATACCAGTACACGAACGCCGAGCAGTACTTC. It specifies CASSTYQYTNAEQYF.

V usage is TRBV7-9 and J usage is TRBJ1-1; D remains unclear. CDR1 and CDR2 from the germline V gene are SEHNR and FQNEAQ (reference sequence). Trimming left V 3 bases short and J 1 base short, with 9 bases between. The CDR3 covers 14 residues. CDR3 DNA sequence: TGTGCCAGCAGCTTGGCCGGGAGGAACACTGAAGCTTTCTTT. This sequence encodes CASSLAGRNTEAFF.

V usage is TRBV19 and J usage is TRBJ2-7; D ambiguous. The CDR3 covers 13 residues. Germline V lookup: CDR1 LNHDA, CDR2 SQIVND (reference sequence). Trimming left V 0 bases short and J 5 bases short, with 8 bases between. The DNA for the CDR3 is TGTGCCAGTAGTATAGACCCATCCGACGAGCAGTACTTC. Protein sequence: CASSIDPSDEQYF. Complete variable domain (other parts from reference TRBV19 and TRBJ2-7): DGGITQSPKYLFRKEGQNVTLSCEQNLNHDAMYWYRQDPGQGLRLIYYSQIVNDFQKGDIAEGYSVSREKKESFPLTVTSAQKNPTAFYLCASSIDPSDEQYFGPGTRLTVT.

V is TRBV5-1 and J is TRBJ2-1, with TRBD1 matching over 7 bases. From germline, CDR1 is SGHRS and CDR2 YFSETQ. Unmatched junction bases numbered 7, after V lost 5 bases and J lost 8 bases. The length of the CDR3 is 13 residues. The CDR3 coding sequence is TGCGCCAGCAGAAAGGGACAGTTGGATGAGCAGTTCTTC. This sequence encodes CASRKGQLDEQFF.

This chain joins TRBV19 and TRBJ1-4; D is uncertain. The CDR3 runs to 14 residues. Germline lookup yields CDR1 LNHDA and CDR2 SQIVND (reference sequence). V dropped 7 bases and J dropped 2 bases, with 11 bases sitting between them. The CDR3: CASNFGRTNEKLFF. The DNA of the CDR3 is TGTGCCAGTAACTTTGGGAGGACTAATGAAAAACTGTTTTTT.

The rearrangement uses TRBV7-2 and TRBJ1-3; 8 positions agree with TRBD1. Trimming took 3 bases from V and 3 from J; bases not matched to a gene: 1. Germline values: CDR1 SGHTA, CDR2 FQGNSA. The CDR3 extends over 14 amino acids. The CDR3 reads CASSLTGDGNTIYF. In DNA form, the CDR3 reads TGTGCCAGCAGCTTGACAGGGGATGGAAACACCATATATTTT.

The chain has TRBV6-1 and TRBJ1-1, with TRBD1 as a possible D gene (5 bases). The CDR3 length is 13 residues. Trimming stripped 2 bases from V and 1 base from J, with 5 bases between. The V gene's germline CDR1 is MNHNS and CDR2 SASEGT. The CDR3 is CASSERGNTEAFF. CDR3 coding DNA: TGTGCCAGCAGTGAAAGGGGGAACACTGAAGCTTTCTTT.

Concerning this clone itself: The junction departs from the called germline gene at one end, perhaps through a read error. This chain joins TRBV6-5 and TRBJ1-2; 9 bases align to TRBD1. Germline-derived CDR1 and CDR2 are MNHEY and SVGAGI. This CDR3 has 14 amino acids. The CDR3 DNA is TGTGCCAGCATCCCGGACAGGGGAGATATCCCTACAGTCTTC. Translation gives CASIPDRGDIPTVF.

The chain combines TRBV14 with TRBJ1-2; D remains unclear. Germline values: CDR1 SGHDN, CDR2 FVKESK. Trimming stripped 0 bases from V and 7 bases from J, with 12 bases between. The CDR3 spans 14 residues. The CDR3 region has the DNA TGTGCCAGCAGCCAAGATTCATGGGCCAGTGGCTACACCTTC. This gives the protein CASSQDSWASGYTF. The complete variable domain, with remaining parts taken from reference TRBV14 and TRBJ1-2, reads EAGVTQFPSHSVIEKGQTVTLRCDPISGHDNLYWYRRVMGKEIKFLLHFVKESKQDESGMPNNRFLAERTGGTYSTLKVQPAELEDSGVYFCASSQDSWASGYTFGSGTRLTVV.

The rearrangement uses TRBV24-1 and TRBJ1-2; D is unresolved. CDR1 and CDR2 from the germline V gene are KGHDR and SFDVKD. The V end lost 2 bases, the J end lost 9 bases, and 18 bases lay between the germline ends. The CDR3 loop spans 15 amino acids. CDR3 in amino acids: CATSDSGGLEGRYTF. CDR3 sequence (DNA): TGTGCCACCAGTGATTCCGGAGGTCTTGAAGGACGCTACACCTTC.

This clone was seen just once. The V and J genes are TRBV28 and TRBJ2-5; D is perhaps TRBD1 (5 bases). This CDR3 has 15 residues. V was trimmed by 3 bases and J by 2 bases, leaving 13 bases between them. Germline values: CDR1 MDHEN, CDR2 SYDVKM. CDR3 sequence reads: CASSLQLGLQETQYF. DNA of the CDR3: TGTGCCAGCAGTTTGCAGCTGGGGCTACAAGAGACCCAGTACTTC. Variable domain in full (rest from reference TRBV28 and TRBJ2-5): DVKVTQSSRYLVKRTGEKVFLECVQDMDHENMFWYRQDPGLGLRLIYFSYDVKMKEKGDIPEGYSVSREKKERFSLILESASTNQTSMYLCASSLQLGLQETQYFGPGTRLLVL.

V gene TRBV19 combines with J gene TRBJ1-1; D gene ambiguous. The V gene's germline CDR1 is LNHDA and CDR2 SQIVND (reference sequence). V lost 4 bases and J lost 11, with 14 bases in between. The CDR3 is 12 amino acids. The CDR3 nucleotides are TGTGCCAGTAGTACCGGCCTGGGTGGTGCTTTCTTT. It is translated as CASSTGLGGAFF.

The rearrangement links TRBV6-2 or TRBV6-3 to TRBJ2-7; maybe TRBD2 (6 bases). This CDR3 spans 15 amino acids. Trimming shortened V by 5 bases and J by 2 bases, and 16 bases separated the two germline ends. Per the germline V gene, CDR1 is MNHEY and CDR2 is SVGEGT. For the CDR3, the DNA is TGTGCCAGCAGTGACTTAGGGGAGGCAACCTACGAGCAGTACTTC. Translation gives CASSDLGEATYEQYF.

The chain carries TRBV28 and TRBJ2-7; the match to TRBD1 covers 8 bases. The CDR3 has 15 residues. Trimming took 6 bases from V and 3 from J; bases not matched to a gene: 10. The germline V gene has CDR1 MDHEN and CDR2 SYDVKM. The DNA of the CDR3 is TGTGCCAGCAGCAATGGACAGGGATGGGGCTACGAGCAGTACTTC. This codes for CASSNGQGWGYEQYF.

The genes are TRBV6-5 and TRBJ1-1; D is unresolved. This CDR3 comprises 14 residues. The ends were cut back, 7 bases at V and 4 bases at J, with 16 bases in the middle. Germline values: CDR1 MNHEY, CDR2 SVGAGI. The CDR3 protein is CASTPEARGTEAFF. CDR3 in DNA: TGTGCCAGCACGCCCGAAGCCCGGGGCACTGAAGCTTTCTTT.

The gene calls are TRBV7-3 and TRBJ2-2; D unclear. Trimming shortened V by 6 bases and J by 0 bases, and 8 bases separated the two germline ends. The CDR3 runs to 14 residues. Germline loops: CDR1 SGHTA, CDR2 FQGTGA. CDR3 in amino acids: CASRMAANTGELFF. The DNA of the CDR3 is TGTGCCAGCAGAATGGCAGCGAACACCGGGGAGCTGTTTTTT.

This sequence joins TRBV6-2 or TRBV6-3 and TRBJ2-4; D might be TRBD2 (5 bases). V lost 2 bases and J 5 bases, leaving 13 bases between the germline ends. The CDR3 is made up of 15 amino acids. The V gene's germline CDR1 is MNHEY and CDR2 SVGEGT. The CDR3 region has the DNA TGTGCCAGCAGTTACAGGACTTCCCCCCAAAACATTCAGTACTTC. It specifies CASSYRTSPQNIQYF.